These T cell receptor beta chains were read from a single sample in a study of early stage breast cancer tumors. This table comes from immunoSEQ multiplex PCR, and its TCRdb copy is limited to in-frame clones, with some not included. The sample records a few thousand clones, roughly two thirds being singletons. Sequencing input: breast tumor tissue. These receptors were obtained from a person aged 50 to 59 with breast cancer. Both conserved end residues are part of each CDR3. Each record gives: CDR3 DNA, CDR3 protein, V gene, D gene, clone size, J gene. The D gene is left open where the match is weak. A row's size may be missing; if present it is once, few, many or a size class.

TGTGCCAGCAGTTGGACAGCTCGACAGCCCCAGCATTTT CASSWTARQPQHF TRBV6-1 . . TRBJ1-5
TGTGCCAGCAGCTTAGGTACAAAGGGTCAGCCCCAGCATTTT CASSLGTKGQPQHF TRBV11-3 . . TRBJ1-5
TGTGCCAGCAGCTTACGCACCGGGGGCTACACCTTC CASSLRTGGYTF TRBV11-2 . . TRBJ1-2
TGTGCCAGCAGTTTCGGGGGTGTGGAGACCCAGTACTTC CASSFGGVETQYF TRBV28 . few TRBJ2-5
TGCAGCGTTGGGGACTTTGGCAATCAGCCCCAGCATTTT CSVGDFGNQPQHF TRBV29-1 . few TRBJ1-5
TGCGCCAGCAGCTTACGGTATGCGGGGTCCCCCAACACTGAAGCTTTCTTT CASSLRYAGSPNTEAFF TRBV5-1 . . TRBJ1-1
TGTGCCTGGAGTGTCGGTTCCAGCTATCAGCCCCAGCATTTT CAWSVGSSYQPQHF TRBV30 . . TRBJ1-5
TGTGCCAGCACCCGGGGGCCTGCGGACATTGAGAAGTTCTTC CASTRGPADIEKFF TRBV6-6 . . TRBJ2-1
TGTGCCAGCAGTGGATGGACTAGCGGCAACACAGATACGCAGTATTTT CASSGWTSGNTDTQYF TRBV6-6 TRBD2 . TRBJ2-3
TGTGCCAGTAGTAATTGGCAGGGGTTTTATTCACCCCTCCACTTT CASSNWQGFYSPLHF TRBV19 . few TRBJ1-6
TGTGCCAGCAGCAATTACGGGACAGGGAAAAATCAGCCCCAGCATTTT CASSNYGTGKNQPQHF TRBV7-6 TRBD1 few TRBJ1-5
TGCAGCGTTACAAGCGGGCTCTCCTACGAGCAGTACTTC CSVTSGLSYEQYF TRBV29-1 . . TRBJ2-7
TGCGCCAGCAGCTTGGGACAGATTAGTACAGATACGCAGTATTTT CASSLGQISTDTQYF TRBV5-1 . . TRBJ2-3
TGTGCCAGCCAGGATGGGGCCATGAACACTGAAGCTTTCTTT CASQDGAMNTEAFF TRBV19 . . TRBJ1-1
TGTGCCAGCAGTTACGAGACTAGCGCAGATACGCAGTATTTT CASSYETSADTQYF TRBV6-5 TRBD2 . TRBJ2-3
TGTGCCAGTAGCCTCGGACTGGAAATGGAGCTGTTTTTT CASSLGLEMELFF TRBV19 . . TRBJ2-2
TGTGCCAGCAGCAAGGAGGGGGCAGGGGGCGAAGCGGCCTATAATTCACCCCTCCACTTT CASSKEGAGGEAAYNSPLHF TRBV5-4 TRBD1 . TRBJ1-6
TGCGCCAGCAGTGGAGGCAGCCCGAACCCCGGCACAGATACGCAGTATTTT CASSGGSPNPGTDTQYF TRBV10-1 . . TRBJ2-3
TGCGCCAGCAGCTTGGCCCGCCAGGGGGGTAACACTGAAGCTTTCTTT CASSLARQGGNTEAFF TRBV5-1 TRBD1 . TRBJ1-1
TGTGCCAGCAGCTTAGATGGGTTACCCGGACGGTTTGGCTACACCTTC CASSLDGLPGRFGYTF TRBV7-2 . . TRBJ1-2
TGTGCCTGGAGTGTCGGGGATATAACTGAAGCTTTCTTT CAWSVGDITEAFF TRBV30 . . TRBJ1-1
TGCGCCAGCAGCTTGGCGGGACAGACCACAGATACGCAGTATTTT CASSLAGQTTDTQYF TRBV5-1 TRBD1 . TRBJ2-3
TGTGCCTGGTGTTTGGAGAGCTCCTATAATTCACCCCTCCACTTT CAWCLESSYNSPLHF TRBV30 . . TRBJ1-6
TGCGCCAGCAGCCCCGGACTAGTGGCAGATACGCAGTATTTT CASSPGLVADTQYF TRBV5-1 TRBD2 . TRBJ2-3
TGCAGTGTGCAGGGGTTGGGCGAGCAGTACTTC CSVQGLGEQYF TRBV20-1 . . TRBJ2-7
TGTGCCAGCAGCGTAGCGGGAGGGCCTAATCTTGGAACGCAGTATTTT CASSVAGGPNLGTQYF TRBV2 TRBD2 . TRBJ2-3
TGTGCCAGCAGCGTAGCGGACAGCTCTGGAAACACCATATATTTT CASSVADSSGNTIYF TRBV9 . . TRBJ1-3
TGCAGCGTCGCCTGGACAGACGAGCAGTACTTC CSVAWTDEQYF TRBV29-1 . . TRBJ2-7
TGTGCCAGCTCACCGCCACGCCCGGGGACCCAGTACTTC CASSPPRPGTQYF TRBV18 . . TRBJ2-5